This TCR beta chain was retrieved from a study of beta chain features in type 1 diabetes. Expressed TCRB transcripts were sequenced after all isolated RNA was converted to cDNA. Profiled with immunoSEQ multiplex PCR; TCRdb holds only in-frame clones, not every one. Here the sample spans 200,000 to 300,000 clones, about 70% being singletons. The CDR3 loop spans 15 amino acids. Trimming at V came to 1 base and at J to 5 bases, leaving 5 bases not matched to a gene. Germline lookup yields CDR1 SGHTA and CDR2 FQGNSA. Sample: naive CD4+ T cells from blood. V is TRBV7-2 and J is TRBJ1-5, with 7 bases matching TRBD1. The TCR comes from a man younger than 40 in good health. CDR3 sequence (DNA): TGTGCCAGCAGCTTAGGACAGGGTGGGCATCAGCCCCAGCATTTT. Translation gives CASSLGQGGHQPQHF.